This TCR beta chain was recorded in a study of CD8 T cells in ankylosing spondylitis. Overall study results and limits: Blood from ankylosing spondylitis patients appeared to carry a characteristic roughly eight-variant TCR beta motif. Clones linked to the disease showed a CD8+ phenotype. They occurred at relatively low frequencies in peripheral blood.

Library preparation for TCR beta used quantitative 5'-RACE with molecular barcodes. In TCRdb, the 5' RACE reads were re-called with MiXCR into one record per CDR3 protein. The table lists approximately 220,000 distinct CDR3 sequences, roughly 24% of them singletons. This clonotype was observed many times. Its specificity is not known. The sequence was obtained from a male donor with ankylosing spondylitis or in good health (not recorded which). Material for sequencing was blood, either unsorted or a sorted T cell fraction (not recorded which).

The CDR3 nucleotides are TGCAGCGTTGAAGTTTACGGCGGGGGGCGAGAGACCCAGTACTTC. It codes for CSVEVYGGGRETQYF. The V and J genes are TRBV29-1 and TRBJ2-5; 8 bases map to TRBD2. This CDR3 comprises 15 residues. Germline V gives CDR1 SQVTM, CDR2 ANQGSEA. Trimming at V came to 1 base and at J to 4 bases, leaving 8 bases not matched to a gene.